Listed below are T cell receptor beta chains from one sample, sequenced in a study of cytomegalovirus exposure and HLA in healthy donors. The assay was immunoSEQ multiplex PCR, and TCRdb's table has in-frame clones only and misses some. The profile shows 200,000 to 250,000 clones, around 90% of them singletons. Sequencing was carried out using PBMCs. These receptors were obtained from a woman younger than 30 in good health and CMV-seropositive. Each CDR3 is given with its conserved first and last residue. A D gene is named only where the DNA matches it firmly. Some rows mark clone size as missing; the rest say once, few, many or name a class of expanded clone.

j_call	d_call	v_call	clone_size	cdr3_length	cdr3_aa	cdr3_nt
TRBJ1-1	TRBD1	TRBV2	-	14	CASTSQGAIGEAFF	TGTGCCAGCACCTCGCAGGGGGCGATAGGTGAAGCTTTCTTT
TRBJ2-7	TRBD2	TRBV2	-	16	CASFGRSSGIKREQYF	TGTGCCAGCTTTGGGAGATCTAGCGGAATTAAGAGGGAGCAGTACTTC
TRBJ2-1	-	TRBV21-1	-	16	CASSPRRGTGKCEQFF	TGTGCCAGCAGCCCCCGTCGGGGGACAGGGAAGTGTGAGCAGTTCTTC
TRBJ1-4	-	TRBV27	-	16	CASSKRGTATNEKLFF	TGTGCCAGCAGTAAAAGGGGTACCGCAACTAATGAAAAACTGTTTTTT
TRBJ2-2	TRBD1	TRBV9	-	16	CASSAPGQGGTGELFF	TGTGCCAGCAGCGCTCCGGGACAGGGGGGCACCGGGGAGCTGTTTTTT
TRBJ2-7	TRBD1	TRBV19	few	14	CASSSGTGAYEQYF	TGTGCCAGTAGTTCCGGGACAGGGGCCTACGAGCAGTACTTC
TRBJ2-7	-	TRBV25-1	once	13	CASSAQGSYEQYF	TGTGCCAGCAGTGCCCAGGGATCCTACGAGCAGTACTTC
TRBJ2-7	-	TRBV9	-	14	CASSLSGTLYEQYF	TGTGCCAGCAGCCTATCCGGGACACTCTACGAGCAGTACTTC
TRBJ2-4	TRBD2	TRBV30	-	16	CAWSVGLAGKKNIQYF	TGTGCCTGGAGTGTCGGACTAGCGGGAAAAAAAAACATTCAGTACTTC
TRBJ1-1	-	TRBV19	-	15	CASSISPGAGTEAFF	TGTGCCAGTAGTATTTCGCCAGGGGCAGGCACTGAAGCTTTCTTT
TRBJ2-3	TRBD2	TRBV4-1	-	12	CASRSGSNTQYF	TGCGCCAGCAGGAGCGGGAGTAATACGCAGTATTTT
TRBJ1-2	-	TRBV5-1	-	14	CASSLGQGLQGYTF	TGCGCCAGCAGCTTGGGCCAGGGGCTACAGGGCTACACCTTC
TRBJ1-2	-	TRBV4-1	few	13	CASSQRYRYGYTF	TGCGCCAGCAGCCAACGGTACAGATATGGCTACACCTTC
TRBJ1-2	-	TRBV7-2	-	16	CASSLIEGSDNYGYTF	TGTGCCAGCAGCTTAATCGAGGGCAGCGATAACTATGGCTACACCTTC
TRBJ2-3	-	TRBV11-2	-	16	CASSLAGGGLTDTQYF	TGTGCCAGCAGCTTAGCGGGTGGGGGGTTAACAGATACGCAGTATTTT
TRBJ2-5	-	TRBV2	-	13	CATPESSSETQYF	TGTGCCACCCCAGAGAGTAGCTCAGAGACCCAGTACTTC
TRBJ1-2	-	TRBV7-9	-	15	CASSPLGGGRYGYTF	TGTGCCAGCAGCCCACTTGGAGGTGGACGCTATGGCTACACCTTC
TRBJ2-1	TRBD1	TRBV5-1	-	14	CASSVDRGDHEQFF	TGCGCCAGCAGCGTGGACAGGGGAGATCATGAGCAGTTCTTC
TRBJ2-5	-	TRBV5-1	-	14	CASSPTGFQETQYF	TGCGCCAGCAGCCCCACAGGGTTCCAAGAGACCCAGTACTTC